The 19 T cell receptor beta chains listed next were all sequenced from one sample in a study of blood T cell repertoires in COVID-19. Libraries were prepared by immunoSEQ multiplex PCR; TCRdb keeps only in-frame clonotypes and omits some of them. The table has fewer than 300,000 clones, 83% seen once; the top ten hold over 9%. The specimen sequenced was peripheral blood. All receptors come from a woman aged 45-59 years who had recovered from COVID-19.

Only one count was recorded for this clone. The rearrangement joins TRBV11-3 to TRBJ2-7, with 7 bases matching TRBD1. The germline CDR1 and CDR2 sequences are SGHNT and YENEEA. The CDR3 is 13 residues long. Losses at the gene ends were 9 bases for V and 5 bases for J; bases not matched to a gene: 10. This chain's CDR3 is CASARGRRDEQYF. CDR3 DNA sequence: TGTGCCAGTGCGAGGGGGCGTCGGGACGAGCAGTACTTC.

DNA of the CDR3: TGTGCCAGCAGCTTAGGGGACACGGGGACCCAGTACTTC. This translates into CASSLGDTGTQYF. This chain links TRBV7-3 with TRBJ2-5; D might be TRBD1 (6 bases). CDR1 SGHTA and CDR2 FQGTGA come from the germline V gene. Deletions cut 2 bases from V and 7 bases from J, with 11 bases between. The CDR3 sequence is 13 residues long.

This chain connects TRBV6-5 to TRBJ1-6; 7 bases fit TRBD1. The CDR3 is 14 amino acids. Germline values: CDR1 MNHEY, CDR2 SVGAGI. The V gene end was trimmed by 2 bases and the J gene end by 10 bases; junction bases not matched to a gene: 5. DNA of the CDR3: TGTGCCAGCAGTTACGAGGGGGCTCGATCACCCCTCCACTTT. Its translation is CASSYEGARSPLHF.

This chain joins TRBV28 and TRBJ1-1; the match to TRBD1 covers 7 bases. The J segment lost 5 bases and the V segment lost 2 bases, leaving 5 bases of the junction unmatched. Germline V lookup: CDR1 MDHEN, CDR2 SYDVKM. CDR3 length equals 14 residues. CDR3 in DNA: TGTGCCAGCAGTTTAGAGGGGGCGAAGACTGAAGCTTTCTTT. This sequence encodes CASSLEGAKTEAFF.

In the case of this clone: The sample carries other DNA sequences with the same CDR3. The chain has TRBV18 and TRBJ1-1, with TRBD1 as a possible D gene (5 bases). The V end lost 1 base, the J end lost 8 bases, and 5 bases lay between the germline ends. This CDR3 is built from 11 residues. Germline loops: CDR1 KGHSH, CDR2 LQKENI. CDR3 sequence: CASSPQGEAFF. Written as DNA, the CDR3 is TGTGCCAGCTCACCACAGGGGGAAGCTTTCTTT. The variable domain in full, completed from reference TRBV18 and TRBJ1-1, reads NAGVMQNPRHLVRRRGQEARLRCSPMKGHSHVYWYRQLPEEGLKFMVYLQKENIIDESGMPKERFSAEFPKEGPSILRIQQVVRGDSAAYFCASSPQGEAFFGQGTRLTVV.

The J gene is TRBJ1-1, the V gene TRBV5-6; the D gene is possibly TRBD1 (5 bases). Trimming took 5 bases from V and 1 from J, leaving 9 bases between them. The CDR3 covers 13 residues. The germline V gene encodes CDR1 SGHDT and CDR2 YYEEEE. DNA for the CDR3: TGTGCCAGCAGACGACAGAGGAACACTGAAGCTTTCTTT. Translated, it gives CASRRQRNTEAFF.

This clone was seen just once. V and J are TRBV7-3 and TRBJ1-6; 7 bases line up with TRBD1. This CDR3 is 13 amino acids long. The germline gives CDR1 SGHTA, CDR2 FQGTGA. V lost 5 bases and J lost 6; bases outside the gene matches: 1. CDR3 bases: TGTGCCAGCAGCCGGGACAGTAATTCACCCCTCCACTTT. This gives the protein CASSRDSNSPLHF.

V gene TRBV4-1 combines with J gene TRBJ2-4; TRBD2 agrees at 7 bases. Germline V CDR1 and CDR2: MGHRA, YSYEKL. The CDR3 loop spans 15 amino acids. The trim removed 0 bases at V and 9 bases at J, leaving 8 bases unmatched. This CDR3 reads CASSQDRSGGIIQYF. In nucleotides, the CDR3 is TGCGCCAGCAGCCAAGATAGGTCGGGGGGAATCATTCAGTACTTC.

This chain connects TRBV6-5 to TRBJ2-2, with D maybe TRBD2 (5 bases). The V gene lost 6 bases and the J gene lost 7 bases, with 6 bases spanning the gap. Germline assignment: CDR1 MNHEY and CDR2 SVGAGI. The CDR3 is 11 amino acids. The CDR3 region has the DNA TGTGCCAGCAGAGAGGGCGGGGAGCTGTTTTTT. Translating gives CASREGGELFF.

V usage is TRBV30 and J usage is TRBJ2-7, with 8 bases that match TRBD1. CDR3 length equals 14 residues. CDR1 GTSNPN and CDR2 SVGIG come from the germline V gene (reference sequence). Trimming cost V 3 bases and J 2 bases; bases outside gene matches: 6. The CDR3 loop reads CAWRLRDRPYEQYF. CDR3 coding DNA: TGTGCCTGGAGGTTAAGGGACAGGCCCTACGAGCAGTACTTC.

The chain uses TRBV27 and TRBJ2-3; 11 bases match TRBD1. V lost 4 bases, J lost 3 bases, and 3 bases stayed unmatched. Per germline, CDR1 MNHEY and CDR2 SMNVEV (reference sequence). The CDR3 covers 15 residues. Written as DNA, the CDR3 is TGTGCCAGCAGTTCCGGACAGGGGGCAACAGATACGCAGTATTTT. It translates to CASSSGQGATDTQYF.

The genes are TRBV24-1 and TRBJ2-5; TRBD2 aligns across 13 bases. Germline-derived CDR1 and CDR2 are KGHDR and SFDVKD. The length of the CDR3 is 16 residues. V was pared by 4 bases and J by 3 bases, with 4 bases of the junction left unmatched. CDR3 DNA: TGTGCCACCAGTGACCGGACTAGCGGGGGAAAAGAGACCCAGTACTTC. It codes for CATSDRTSGGKETQYF.

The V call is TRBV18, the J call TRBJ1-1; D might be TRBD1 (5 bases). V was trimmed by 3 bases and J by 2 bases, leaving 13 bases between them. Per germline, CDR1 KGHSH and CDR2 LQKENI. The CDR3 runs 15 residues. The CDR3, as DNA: TGTGCCAGCTCACCGGCGTTGGGGGGAAACACTGAAGCTTTCTTT. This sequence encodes CASSPALGGNTEAFF.

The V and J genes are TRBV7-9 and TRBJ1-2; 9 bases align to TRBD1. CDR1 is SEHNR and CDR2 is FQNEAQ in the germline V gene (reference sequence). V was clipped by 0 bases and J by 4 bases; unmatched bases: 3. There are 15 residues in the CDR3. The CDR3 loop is CASSLAGDRVYGYTF. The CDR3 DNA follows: TGTGCCAGCAGCTTAGCCGGGGACAGGGTCTATGGCTACACCTTC.

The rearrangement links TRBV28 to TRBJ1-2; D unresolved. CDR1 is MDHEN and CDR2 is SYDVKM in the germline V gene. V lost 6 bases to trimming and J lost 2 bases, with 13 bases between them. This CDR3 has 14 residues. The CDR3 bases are TGTGCCAGCAGCCCCGGGAGGGCCAACTATGGCTACACCTTC. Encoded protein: CASSPGRANYGYTF.

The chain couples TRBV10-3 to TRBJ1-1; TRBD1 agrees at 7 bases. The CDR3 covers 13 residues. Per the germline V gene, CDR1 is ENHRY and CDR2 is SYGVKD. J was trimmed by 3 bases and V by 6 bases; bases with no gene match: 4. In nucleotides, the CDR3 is TGTGCCATCAGCCAGGGACAGCACACTGAAGCTTTCTTT. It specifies CAISQGQHTEAFF.

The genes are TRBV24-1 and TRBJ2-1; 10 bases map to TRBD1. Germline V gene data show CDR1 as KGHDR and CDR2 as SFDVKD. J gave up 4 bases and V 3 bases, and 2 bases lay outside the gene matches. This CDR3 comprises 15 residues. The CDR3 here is CATSDPGQGYNEQFF. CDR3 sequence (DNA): TGTGCCACCAGTGATCCGGGACAGGGGTACAATGAGCAGTTCTTC.

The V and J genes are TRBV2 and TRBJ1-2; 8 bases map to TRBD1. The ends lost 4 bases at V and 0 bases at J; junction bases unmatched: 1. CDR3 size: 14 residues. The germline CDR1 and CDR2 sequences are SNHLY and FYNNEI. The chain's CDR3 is CASSGTGTNYGYTF. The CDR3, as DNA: TGTGCCAGCAGTGGGACAGGGACTAACTATGGCTACACCTTC.

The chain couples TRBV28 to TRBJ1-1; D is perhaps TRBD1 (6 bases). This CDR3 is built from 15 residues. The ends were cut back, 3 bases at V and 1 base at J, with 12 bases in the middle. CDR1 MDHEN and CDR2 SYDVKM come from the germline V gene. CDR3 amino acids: CASSFDRLGNTEAFF. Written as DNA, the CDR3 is TGTGCCAGCAGTTTCGACAGGTTGGGGAACACTGAAGCTTTCTTT.